These 11 T cell receptor beta chains were all obtained from the same sample, sequenced in a study of shared clonotypes between healthy human individuals. Sequencing was performed with immunoSEQ multiplex PCR; in TCRdb, only in-frame clones are kept and a portion is missing. There are roughly 1 million clones in the sample; 75% to 85% occur only once, and about 0.52% lies in the top ten. The sample comprised memory CD4+ T cells from PBMCs. The sample's subset: CD45RA-negative fraction. The source of these receptors is a man between 18 and 29 years old in good health. Some clones in this sample may be carry-over from other donors' samples.

Comments on this clone: Other DNA sequences in this specimen translate into the identical CDR3. This chain joins TRBV27 and TRBJ2-7; 11 bases are shared with TRBD2. From germline, CDR1 is MNHEY and CDR2 SMNVEV (reference sequence). The CDR3 is made up of 15 amino acids. V trimming: 6 bases; J trimming: 2 bases; junction bases outside the gene matches: 6. The CDR3 region has the DNA TGTGCCAGCAGACGTGGGACTAGCGGAGCCTACGAGCAGTACTTC. This encodes CASRRGTSGAYEQYF.

This clone was recorded a few times. One end of the junction fails to match germline, which may point to a read error. This chain connects TRBV12-5 to TRBJ1-1; D possibly corresponds to TRBD1 (5 bases). CDR1 is LGHNT and CDR2 is FRNRAP in the germline V gene. This CDR3 comprises 11 residues. CDR3 region: CASVLGGEAFF. CDR3 nucleotide sequence: TGTGCTAGTGTTTTGGGGGGTGAAGCTTTCTTT.

The chain has TRBV25-1 and TRBJ2-5; D is perhaps TRBD2 (6 bases). This CDR3 region has 15 residues. V was pared by 2 bases and J by 4 bases, with 14 bases between. Germline CDR1 reads MGHDK; CDR2 reads SYGVNS. CDR3 loop: CASSEIYQEGETQYF. The CDR3 region has the DNA TGTGCCAGCAGTGAAATCTACCAGGAGGGAGAGACCCAGTACTTC.

The rearrangement uses TRBV15 and TRBJ2-2; 7 bases line up with TRBD2. The CDR3 is 16 residues long. Germline trimming cut 5 bases from V and 9 bases from J; bases unmatched to any gene: 15. The germline CDR1 and CDR2 sequences are LNHNV and YYDKDF (reference sequence). The CDR3 loop reads CATSPRNQRGHRELFF. As DNA, the CDR3 is TGTGCCACCAGCCCCCGGAATCAGCGGGGCCACCGGGAGCTGTTTTTT.

The chain joins TRBV5-1 to TRBJ1-1; 9 bases are a match to TRBD1. The junction had 9 bases not matched to a gene; V was cut back by 0 bases and J by 0 bases. This CDR3 has 18 amino acids. Germline assignment: CDR1 SGHRS and CDR2 YFSETQ. CDR3: CASSLAIGQGIMNTEAFF. CDR3 in DNA: TGCGCCAGCAGCTTGGCCATCGGACAGGGGATTATGAACACTGAAGCTTTCTTT. Full variable domain (outside the CDR3, taken from reference TRBV5-1 and TRBJ1-1): KAGVTQTPRYLIKTRGQQVTLSCSPISGHRSVSWYQQTPGQGLQFLFEYFSETQRNKGNFPGRFSGRQFSNSRSEMNVSTLELGDSALYLCASSLAIGQGIMNTEAFFGQGTRLTVV.

This chain links TRBV4-3 with TRBJ2-3; D possibly matches TRBD1 or TRBD2 (6 bases each). The germline V gene encodes CDR1 LGHNA and CDR2 YSLEER. Trimming took 0 bases from V and 10 from J, leaving 11 bases between them. This CDR3 comprises 13 residues. The CDR3 nucleotides are TGCGCCAGCAGCCAAGATCATCGGGGGCCGCAGTATTTT. Translated: CASSQDHRGPQYF.

The genes are TRBV11-2 and TRBJ2-5; 9 bases map to TRBD1. This CDR3 contains 14 residues. CDR1 and CDR2 (germline): SGHAT, FQNNGV. Trimming at V came to 4 bases and at J to 7 bases, leaving 7 bases not matched to a gene. The CDR3 nucleotides read TGTGCCAGCAGCTCTGCCGGGACAGGGTCGACCCAGTACTTC. Translation: CASSSAGTGSTQYF.

This chain connects TRBV6-6 to TRBJ1-4; TRBD1 aligns across 8 bases. CDR1 MNHNY and CDR2 SVGAGI come from the germline V gene (reference sequence). This CDR3 contains 13 residues. J lost 4 bases, V lost 8 bases, and 3 bases had no gene match. The CDR3 DNA follows: TGTGCCAGCGGAGACAGGGGTAATGAAAAACTGTTTTTT. Amino acid sequence: CASGDRGNEKLFF.

The chain couples TRBV6-6 to TRBJ2-3; D uncertain. Trimming shortened V by 2 bases and J by 7 bases, and 4 bases separated the two germline ends. CDR1 is MNHNY and CDR2 is SVGAGI in the germline V gene (reference sequence). The CDR3 consists of 11 residues. The CDR3 sequence is CASSYENTQYF. CDR3 nucleotide sequence: TGTGCCAGCAGTTACGAAAATACGCAGTATTTT.

V is TRBV19 and J is TRBJ2-1; D assignment may be TRBD1 or TRBD2 (5 bases each). V was cut by 10 bases and J by 3 bases, with 22 bases left in between. Germline CDR1 reads LNHDA; CDR2 reads SQIVND (reference sequence). This CDR3 is 16 amino acids long. As DNA, the CDR3 is TGTGCCACCAGTGGGGGAGCCAGTTCGGACTACAATGAGCAGTTCTTC. The encoded protein is CATSGGASSDYNEQFF. Using reference TRBV19 and TRBJ2-1 for the parts outside the CDR3, the full variable domain is DGGITQSPKYLFRKEGQNVTLSCEQNLNHDAMYWYRQDPGQGLRLIYYSQIVNDFQKGDIAEGYSVSREKKESFPLTVTSAQKNPTAFYLCATSGGASSDYNEQFFGPGTRLTVL.

The rearrangement joins TRBV4-1 to TRBJ2-1; 9 nucleotides line up with TRBD2. Germline V lookup: CDR1 MGHRA, CDR2 YSYEKL. The CDR3 extends over 15 amino acids. Germline trimming cut 8 bases from V and 3 bases from J; bases unmatched to any gene: 8. The CDR3 nucleotides read TGCGCCAGCCCGGTTAGCGGGAGAAGCTACAATGAGCAGTTCTTC. Translated: CASPVSGRSYNEQFF.